What follows are 20 T cell receptor beta chains derived from one specimen sequenced in a study of blood T cell repertoires in COVID-19. This table comes from immunoSEQ multiplex PCR, and its TCRdb copy is limited to in-frame clones, with some not included. Counted here are more than 400,000 clones, roughly 91% occurring once; the ten biggest clones make up roughly 0.66%. Sequencing was carried out using PBMCs or T cells enriched from blood (not recorded which). These receptors all come from a man aged 18 to 35 who had recovered from COVID-19.

This clone came up a few times. J is TRBJ2-1 and V is TRBV5-8; no firm D call. V lost 4 bases and J 2 bases, leaving 16 bases between the germline ends. The CDR3 is made up of 16 amino acids. The V gene's germline CDR1 is SGHTS and CDR2 YDEGEE. This CDR3 reads CASSLPPQTTYNEQFF. The CDR3 coding sequence is TGTGCCAGCAGCCTACCCCCACAGACGACCTACAATGAGCAGTTCTTC.

The rearrangement uses TRBV20-1 and TRBJ2-3; D tentatively reads TRBD1 or TRBD2 (5 bases each). The CDR3 covers 13 residues. Trimming took 3 bases from V and 6 from J, leaving 13 bases between them. Germline V gives CDR1 DFQATT, CDR2 SNEGSKA (reference sequence). The CDR3 nucleotides are TGCAGTGCTAGTGACAGCGGCCCGGATACGCAGTATTTT. It is translated as CSASDSGPDTQYF.

This rearrangement joins TRBV10-2 to TRBJ2-7, with D hard to call. The CDR3 is 11 amino acids. V was cut by 7 bases and J by 3 bases, with 7 bases left in between. Germline V gene sequence: CDR1 WSHSY, CDR2 SAAADI. The CDR3 reads CASTGHYEQYF. In DNA, the CDR3 is TGCGCCAGCACTGGGCACTACGAGCAGTACTTC.

The chain combines TRBV12-3 or TRBV12-4 with TRBJ1-2, with D possibly being TRBD1 (5 bases). With 8 bases removed from V and 2 bases from J, the gap between germline ends came to 12 bases. The CDR3 sequence is 13 residues long. CDR3 amino acids: CASLDSSNYGYTF. The DNA of the CDR3 is TGTGCCAGCCTTGACAGTTCGAACTATGGCTACACCTTC.

This chain connects TRBV18 to TRBJ2-1, with D maybe TRBD2 (5 bases). V lost 4 bases, J lost 11 bases, and 9 bases lay in between. Germline V gene lookup returns CDR1 KGHSH and CDR2 LQKENI. The CDR3 runs 11 residues. CDR3 amino acids: CASSREKKQFF. Written as DNA, the CDR3 is TGTGCCAGCTCACGGGAGAAGAAGCAGTTCTTC.

This chain links TRBV7-9 with TRBJ1-2, with D uncertain. Per the germline V gene, CDR1 is SEHNR and CDR2 is FQNEAQ (reference sequence). V lost 3 bases and J lost 8, with 10 bases in between. The CDR3 is 12 residues long. The CDR3 DNA reads TGTGCCAGCAGCTTGCAACACGGGGGCTACACCTTC. Its translation: CASSLQHGGYTF.

V usage is TRBV6-1 and J usage is TRBJ1-6, with 7 bases aligning to TRBD1. Germline V gene lookup returns CDR1 MNHNS and CDR2 SASEGT. The CDR3 spans 15 residues. Trimming cost V 3 bases and J 4 bases; bases outside gene matches: 3. The CDR3 DNA sequence: TGTGCCAGCAGTGATCTGGGACAGTATAATTCACCCCTCCACTTT. Translated: CASSDLGQYNSPLHF.

The chain combines TRBV5-1 with TRBJ2-3, with D possibly being TRBD1 (6 bases). The CDR3 is 14 residues long. Looked up from germline, CDR1 is SGHRS and CDR2 is YFSETQ. Trimming took off 4 bases at V and 4 bases at J, with 13 bases between the two ends. CDR3 residues: CASSGTQGSDTQYF. As DNA, the CDR3 is TGCGCCAGCAGCGGGACACAGGGTTCAGATACGCAGTATTTT.

The chain employs TRBV9 and TRBJ2-1, with 9 bases matching TRBD2. CDR3 length equals 14 residues. Losses at the gene ends were 2 bases for V and 7 bases for J; bases not matched to a gene: 4. CDR1 is SGDLS, CDR2 YYNGEE, per germline. The CDR3 loop is CASSVLAGVNEQFF. The CDR3 nucleotides are TGTGCCAGCAGCGTCTTAGCGGGAGTGAATGAGCAGTTCTTC.

This chain uses TRBV4-1 with TRBJ2-3, with 9 nucleotides matching TRBD2. CDR3 length: 16 residues. Germline CDR1 MGHRA, CDR2 YSYEKL. V shed 4 bases, J shed 2 bases, and the junction held 7 bases outside the gene matches. The CDR3 spells CASSPLAGEATDTQYF. The CDR3 DNA reads TGCGCCAGCAGCCCCTTAGCGGGAGAGGCCACAGATACGCAGTATTTT.

V usage is TRBV15 and J usage is TRBJ2-7; TRBD2 agrees at 8 bases. Germline lookup yields CDR1 LNHNV and CDR2 YYDKDF (reference sequence). This CDR3 region has 18 residues. After removal of 0 bases from V and 2 bases from J, the junction contained 12 bases not matched to a gene. CDR3 nucleotides: TGTGCCACCAGCAGAGATCGTTTGAGCGGGAGTATCGCCTACGAGCAGTACTTC. Translated, it gives CATSRDRLSGSIAYEQYF.

The rearrangement links TRBV27 to TRBJ1-5; 8 bases line up with TRBD1. Germline CDR1 reads MNHEY; CDR2 reads SMNVEV (reference sequence). Trimming at V came to 8 bases and at J to 3 bases, leaving 3 bases not matched to a gene. CDR3 size: 13 residues. The CDR3 region is CASGDRFNQPQHF. The CDR3 region has the DNA TGTGCCAGCGGGGACAGGTTCAATCAGCCCCAGCATTTT.

This chain connects TRBV5-1 to TRBJ2-5; the match to TRBD1 covers 10 bases. The CDR3 sequence is 15 residues long. Germline values: CDR1 SGHRS, CDR2 YFSETQ. The ends lost 3 bases at V and 4 bases at J; junction bases unmatched: 6. Here the CDR3 reads CASSSGTGDGETQYF. CDR3 coding DNA: TGCGCCAGCAGCTCCGGGACAGGGGACGGAGAGACCCAGTACTTC.

The genes are TRBV7-3 and TRBJ2-3; the D gene is possibly TRBD2 (6 bases). Germline V CDR1 and CDR2: SGHTA, FQGTGA. The CDR3 is 15 amino acids. The ends were cut back, 3 bases at V and 0 bases at J, with 10 bases in the middle. Written as DNA, the CDR3 is TGTGCCAGCAGCTTCCTCGGGACTAGCACAGATACGCAGTATTTT. Residues: CASSFLGTSTDTQYF.

This clone was counted only a few times. The chain uses TRBV7-8 and TRBJ1-3, with D tentatively TRBD1 (5 bases). The CDR3 has 14 residues. V gave up 5 bases and J gave up 6 bases, with 14 bases separating them. In germline, CDR1 is SGHVS, CDR2 FQNEAQ. The DNA of the CDR3 is TGTGCCAGCAGCCCGGGACTGAAGATAAACACCATATATTTT. Encoded protein: CASSPGLKINTIYF.

The J gene is TRBJ2-3, the V gene TRBV28; D not certain. The V end was cut by 6 bases, the J end by 0 bases, with 10 bases between. The CDR3 contains 14 residues. Looked up from germline, CDR1 is MDHEN and CDR2 is SYDVKM. CDR3 nucleotides: TGTGCCAGCAGCCCAAACCTAAGCACAGATACGCAGTATTTT. This encodes CASSPNLSTDTQYF.

This rearrangement joins TRBV7-8 to TRBJ2-4; a weak D match, TRBD2 (6 bases). V shed 1 base and J shed 2 bases, with 12 bases lying between them. The CDR3 runs to 16 residues. Looked up from germline, CDR1 is SGHVS and CDR2 is FQNEAQ. The CDR3 nucleotides read TGTGCCAGCAGCTTAGAGCGGGTACTTTCCAAAAACATTCAGTACTTC. Its protein is CASSLERVLSKNIQYF.

This clone was seen only a few times. This chain uses TRBV7-3 with TRBJ1-1, with 8 bases lining up with TRBD1. The CDR3 runs to 16 residues. Trimming took 6 bases from V and 1 from J; bases not matched to a gene: 10. Germline CDR1 and CDR2: SGHTA and FQGTGA. The CDR3 region is CASSPSTGVKNTEAFF. CDR3 coding DNA: TGTGCCAGCAGTCCCTCGACAGGGGTTAAGAACACTGAAGCTTTCTTT.

This rearrangement joins TRBV20-1 to TRBJ1-1, with D maybe TRBD1 (6 bases). The V and J ends lost 3 bases and 3 bases respectively, with 11 bases between them. CDR1 DFQATT and CDR2 SNEGSKA come from the germline V gene (reference sequence). The CDR3 has 13 residues. The CDR3 nucleotides read TGCAGTGCTAGTAACAGGGAGTACACTGAAGCTTTCTTT. It is translated as CSASNREYTEAFF.

This CDR3 reads CASRAGVDLNIQYF. In DNA, the CDR3 is TGTGCCAGCAGAGCGGGAGTTGATTTAAACATTCAGTACTTC. The chain uses TRBV27 and TRBJ2-4; 8 bases match TRBD2. Trimming took 6 bases from V and 6 from J; bases not matched to a gene: 7. Germline CDR1 reads MNHEY; CDR2 reads SMNVEV (reference sequence). The CDR3 totals 14 residues.